Listed below are T cell receptor beta chains from one sample, sequenced in a study of shared clonotypes between healthy human individuals. Generated by immunoSEQ multiplex PCR, the TCRdb table keeps only in-frame clones and is missing some. There are around 600,000 clones in the sample; about 98% occur only once, and 0.3% to 0.35% lies in the top ten. Sequenced sample: naive CD8+ T cells sorted from blood. These receptors were taken from a man aged 25 to 40 in good health. The CDR3 runs from the conserved cysteine through the conserved F or W. A D gene is named only where the DNA matches it firmly.

j_gene	d_gene	v_gene	len	CDR3aa
TRBJ2-3	.	TRBV6-4	22	CASSDTPFLYVDRRISTDTQYF
TRBJ2-1	.	TRBV5-5	14	CASHPPSSYNEQFF
TRBJ2-7	.	TRBV28	16	CASSLDLRGGSYEQYF
TRBJ1-1	TRBD1	TRBV4-2	14	CASLGQGATTEAFF
TRBJ2-1	.	TRBV7-9	13	CASSTQGHNEQFF
TRBJ2-7	TRBD2	TRBV15	15	CATSRLTGGPWEQYF
TRBJ2-5	TRBD2	TRBV5-6	17	CASSRHGLAGVWETQYF
TRBJ2-3	.	TRBV9	15	CASSDLATSTDTQYF
TRBJ2-5	.	TRBV7-3	14	CASSPSGVEETQYF
TRBJ2-5	.	TRBV10-3	15	CAISADRKHQETQYF
TRBJ2-5	.	TRBV5-5	17	CASSLALWLLGQETQYF
TRBJ1-1	.	TRBV7-9	11	CASSRSTEAFF
TRBJ2-7	TRBD2	TRBV13	16	CASSLVERERSYEQYF
TRBJ1-4	.	TRBV11-2	13	CASSLVRGRPLFF
TRBJ2-1	.	TRBV29-1	14	CSVGGSSSYNEQFF
TRBJ2-7	TRBD2	TRBV2	16	CASSVTLAGVPYEQYF
TRBJ1-1	TRBD1	TRBV27	15	CASSFGGGIHTEAFF